These T cell receptor beta chains were read from a single sample in a study of TIL therapy for anti-PD-1-resistant metastatic lung cancer. This table comes from immunoSEQ multiplex PCR, and its TCRdb copy is limited to in-frame clones, with some not included. This repertoire shows 35,000 to 55,000 clones, 70% to 80% found once; its top ten account for around 16%. The source was blood, collected at baseline. Receptor source: a man between 65 and 80 years old with non-small cell lung cancer. Each CDR3 is given with its conserved first and last residue. A D gene is named only where the DNA matches it firmly. Size is stated for part of the rows, as once, few or many counts, or as a class when the clone is expanded.

.	TRBV6-4	TRBD1	TRBJ1-2	TGTGCCAGCAGTGCTACAGGGGGGGGCGGCTACACCTTC	CASSATGGGGYTF
.	TRBV19	.	TRBJ1-3	TGTGCCAGTGGGACCTCTGGAAACACCATATATTTT	CASGTSGNTIYF
once	TRBV7-3	TRBD2	TRBJ2-5	TGTGCCAGCAGCCGTAGCGGGAACGGGGAGACCCAGTACTTC	CASSRSGNGETQYF
.	TRBV7-9	.	TRBJ1-1	TGTGCCAGCAGTTTCACAGGTAACACTGAAGCTTTCTTT	CASSFTGNTEAFF
.	TRBV19	.	TRBJ1-4	TGTGCCAGTAGTATCCAGGGAAGCGAAAAACTGTTTTTT	CASSIQGSEKLFF
.	TRBV27	.	TRBJ2-7	TGTGCCAGCAAAAGATCAGGATTCTACGAGCAGTACTTC	CASKRSGFYEQYF
.	TRBV6-6	.	TRBJ2-4	TGTGCCAGCAGTTACAGAGGTGAGGAGGTCCAGTACTTC	CASSYRGEEVQYF
.	TRBV28	.	TRBJ1-2	TGTGCCAGCAGCCTAACCCTTGGTGGAGGAACCTCTAACTATGGCTACACCTTC	CASSLTLGGGTSNYGYTF
.	TRBV18	TRBD1	TRBJ2-6	TGTGCCAGCTCACCACCCTCAGGGGGAAAGTTTGGGGCCAACGTCCTGACTTTC	CASSPPSGGKFGANVLTF
.	TRBV19	TRBD1	TRBJ2-5	TGTGCCAGTAGTATCCTGATGAGACAGGGTGGAGTGGAGACCCAGTACTTC	CASSILMRQGGVETQYF
.	TRBV5-1	TRBD1	TRBJ1-6	TGCGCCAGCAGCCCGCCCCGGCAGGGGGCGCTGGGTTCACCCCTCCACTTT	CASSPPRQGALGSPLHF
.	TRBV7-9	TRBD2	TRBJ2-1	TGTGCCAGCAGCCCGGGACTAGCGGGAATATTCCTGCAGTTCTTC	CASSPGLAGIFLQFF
.	TRBV7-2	TRBD2	TRBJ2-1	TGTGCCAGCAGCCCAACTAGCGGGAGGTACAATGAGCAGTTCTTC	CASSPTSGRYNEQFF
.	TRBV5-4	.	TRBJ1-1	TGTGCCAGCAGCTTGGATCGAAACCGTATGAACACTGAAGCTTTCTTT	CASSLDRNRMNTEAFF
.	TRBV14	.	TRBJ1-1	TGTGCCAGCAGCCAGGCTCCCACTGAAGCTTTCTTT	CASSQAPTEAFF
.	TRBV7-8	TRBD2	TRBJ2-1	TGTGCCAGCAGCCGTACTAGCGGGAACTACAATGAGCAGTTCTTC	CASSRTSGNYNEQFF
.	TRBV7-9	.	TRBJ1-6	TGTGCCAGCAGCAAAGGTGGCTCACCCCTCCACTTT	CASSKGGSPLHF
once	TRBV27	.	TRBJ1-1	TGTGCCAGCAGTTGGGCCCCGGCGGGCACTGAAGCTTTCTTT	CASSWAPAGTEAFF
.	TRBV10-3	.	TRBJ2-1	TGTGCCATCAGTGAGGGGGGCAATGAGCAGTTCTTC	CAISEGGNEQFF
.	TRBV29-1	TRBD1	TRBJ1-4	TGCAGCGTTGGCCCACTTTCCGGGACAGGAGGGGGTAAAGAAAAACTGTTTTTT	CSVGPLSGTGGGKEKLFF
few	TRBV5-1	.	TRBJ2-7	TGCGCCAGCAGCTCACTAGAGCGCGAGCAGTACTTC	CASSSLEREQYF
few	TRBV7-3	TRBD1	TRBJ2-7	TGTGCCAGCAGCCAGTCAGGGACAGGCTACGAGCAGTACTTC	CASSQSGTGYEQYF
.	TRBV7-6	.	TRBJ1-3	TGTGCCAGCAGCTTAGTTTCCACCTACTCTGGAAACACCATATATTTT	CASSLVSTYSGNTIYF
many	TRBV15	.	TRBJ1-3	TGTGCCACCAGCAATTTACAGCCTGGAGGAAACACCATATATTTT	CATSNLQPGGNTIYF
.	TRBV11-2	TRBD1	TRBJ2-7	TGTGCCAGCAGCTTAGTCCCCCGGACAGGGGAACGAAACGAGCAGTACTTC	CASSLVPRTGERNEQYF
.	TRBV30	.	TRBJ2-5	TGTGCCTGGAGTGCGAACTTCCAAGAGACCCAGTACTTC	CAWSANFQETQYF
.	TRBV4-2	TRBD1	TRBJ1-1	TGTGCCAGCAGCCCACAGACAGGGCTTAGGACTGAAGCTTTCTTT	CASSPQTGLRTEAFF
.	TRBV5-4	.	TRBJ2-3	TGTGCCAGCAGCTTGGAGGCTAGCGTCACAGATACGCAGTATTTT	CASSLEASVTDTQYF
.	TRBV19	.	TRBJ1-1	TGTGCCAGTAGTGTAACCGGGACGGCGAACACTGAAGCTTTCTTT	CASSVTGTANTEAFF
once	TRBV5-3	TRBD1	TRBJ2-7	TGTGCCAGAAGTCGGGACAGGACGAGTAAACTAGCCTCAACTTACTACGAGCAGTACTTC	CARSRDRTSKLASTYYEQYF
.	TRBV7-9	.	TRBJ2-1	TGTGCCAGCACGCCCGACGGGACACCGCAGTTCTTC	CASTPDGTPQFF